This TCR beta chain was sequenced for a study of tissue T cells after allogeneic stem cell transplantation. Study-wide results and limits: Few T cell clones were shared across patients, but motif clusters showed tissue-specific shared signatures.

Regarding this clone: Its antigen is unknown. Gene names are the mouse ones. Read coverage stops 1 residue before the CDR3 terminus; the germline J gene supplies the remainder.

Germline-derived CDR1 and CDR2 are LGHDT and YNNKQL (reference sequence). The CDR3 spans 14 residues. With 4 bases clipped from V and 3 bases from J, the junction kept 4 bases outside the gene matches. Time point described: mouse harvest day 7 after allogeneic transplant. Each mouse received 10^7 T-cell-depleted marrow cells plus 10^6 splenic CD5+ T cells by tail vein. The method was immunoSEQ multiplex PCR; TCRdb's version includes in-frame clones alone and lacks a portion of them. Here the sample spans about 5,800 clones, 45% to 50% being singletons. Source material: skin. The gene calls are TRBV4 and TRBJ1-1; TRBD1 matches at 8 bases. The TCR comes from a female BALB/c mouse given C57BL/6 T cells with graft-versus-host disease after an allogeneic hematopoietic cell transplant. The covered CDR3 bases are TGTGCCAGCAGCTTACAGGGGGGGGACACAGAAGTCTTC. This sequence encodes CASSLQGGDTEVF. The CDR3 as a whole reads CASSLQGGDTEVFF.